This T cell receptor beta chain appears in the sequencing data of a study of T-cell reconstitution after alpha-beta-depleted transplantation in children. This clonotype has only a few counts. What it binds is unknown. General observations from the study: The origin of high day-60 TCRbeta diversity in some patients lay in surviving recipient T cells and thymic progenitors. T-cell counts and diversity at one year following transplant were attributed mainly to newly produced T cells. About two months after transplant, alpha-beta T cells reportedly came from several hundred expanded graft clones.

For TCRbeta, the library was prepared with unique molecular identifiers. One entry per CDR3 protein results from TCRdb running MiXCR on the PCR reads. The table records about a million distinct CDR3 sequences, around 30% of them present only once. Germline V gene sequence: CDR1 DFQATT, CDR2 SNEGSKA (reference sequence). The CDR3 consists of 14 residues. Trimming cost V 2 bases and J 3 bases; bases outside gene matches: 5. Specimen: PBMCs, mostly from graft donor cells, collected 360 days after TCRalphabeta/CD19-depleted stem cell transplant. The source is a boy less than two years old who had a stem cell transplant for SCID, so the T cells may come from the graft donor. The chain is built from TRBV20-1 and TRBJ2-3, with 7 bases that match TRBD2. The CDR3 bases are TGCAGTGCTAGAAGTGGGGGGGTGACAGATACGCAGTATTTT. It codes for CSARSGGVTDTQYF.